This TCR beta chain emerged from a study of low-dose radiotherapy and immunotherapy resistance in tumors. Looking at the study overall: With fractions of 0.5 Gy given every 2 weeks, Cohort 1 accumulated a total of 6.5 Gy.

This CDR3 spans 13 amino acids. The V and J ends lost 0 bases and 6 bases respectively, with 10 bases between them. From germline, CDR1 is DFQATT and CDR2 SNEGSKA (reference sequence). Priming of first-strand cDNA relied on TRAV- and TRBV-specific primers (covering alpha and beta chains). TCRs were amplified for 15 to 25 PCR cycles with a constant-region primer and V-primer adapter. Isolated mRNA underwent amplification by in vitro transcription. TCRdb processed the reads anew with MiXCR; each CDR3 protein has one entry. Of more than 85,000 distinct CDR3 sequences in the sample, 9% to 9.5% were seen once. This clonotype was detected many times. Time point specified: before trial treatment. Donors were given nivolumab, ipilimumab, aspirin, low-dose cyclophosphamide and low-dose radiotherapy.

J is TRBJ2-3 and V is TRBV20-1; D is ambiguous. This TCR derives from a male donor with prostate cancer. The sequencing used PBMCs, collected before treatment. The CDR3 DNA reads as TGCAGTGCTAGAGACCCCCCGGCGGATACGCAGTATTTT. It codes for CSARDPPADTQYF.